This T cell receptor (beta chain) was observed in a study of OX40 agonist ivuxolimab in advanced cancers. Across the whole study: The study gave patients intravenous ivuxolimab at 0.01 to 10 mg/kg every 2 weeks.

CDR1 is KGHSH and CDR2 is LQKENI in the germline V gene. The CDR3 extends over 17 amino acids. Unmatched junction bases numbered 7, after V lost 3 bases and J lost 4 bases. Assay used: immunoSEQ multiplex PCR; TCRdb lists only in-frame clones, some missing. The sample lists tens of thousands of clones, roughly 85% occurring once. The rearrangement uses TRBV18 and TRBJ2-6, with 9 bases lining up with TRBD1. The sample here was CD4+ or CD8+ T cells sorted from blood, taken in a trial of the OX40 agonist ivuxolimab. This clonotype originated in an adult with an advanced solid tumor such as melanoma, head and neck, liver or kidney cancer. CDR3 in DNA: TGTGCCAGCTCACCGCTGACAGGGGGTTCGGGGGCCAACGTCCTGACTTTC. Amino acid sequence: CASSPLTGGSGANVLTF.